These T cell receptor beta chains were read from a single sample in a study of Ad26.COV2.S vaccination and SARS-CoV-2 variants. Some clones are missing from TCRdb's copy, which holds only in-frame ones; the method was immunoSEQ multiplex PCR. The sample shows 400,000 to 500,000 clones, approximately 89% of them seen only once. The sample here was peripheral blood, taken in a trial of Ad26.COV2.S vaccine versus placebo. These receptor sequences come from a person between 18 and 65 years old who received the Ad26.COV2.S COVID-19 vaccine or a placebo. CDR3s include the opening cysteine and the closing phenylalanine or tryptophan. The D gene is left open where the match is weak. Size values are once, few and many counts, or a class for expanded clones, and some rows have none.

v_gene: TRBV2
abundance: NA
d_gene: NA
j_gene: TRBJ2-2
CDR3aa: CASDQDGELFF
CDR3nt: TGTGCCAGCGATCAGGACGGGGAGCTGTTTTTT

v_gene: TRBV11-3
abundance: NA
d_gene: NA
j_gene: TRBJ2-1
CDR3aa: CASSLESSTYNEQFF
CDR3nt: TGTGCCAGCAGCTTGGAATCATCAACCTACAATGAGCAGTTCTTC

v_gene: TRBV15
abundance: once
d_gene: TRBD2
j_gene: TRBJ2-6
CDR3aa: CATSRGGSGANVLTF
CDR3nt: TGTGCCACCAGCAGGGGAGGGTCCGGGGCCAACGTCCTGACTTTC

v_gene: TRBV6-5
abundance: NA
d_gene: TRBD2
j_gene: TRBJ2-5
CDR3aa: CASSLAGNQETQYF
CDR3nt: TGTGCCAGCAGTTTAGCGGGAAACCAAGAGACCCAGTACTTC

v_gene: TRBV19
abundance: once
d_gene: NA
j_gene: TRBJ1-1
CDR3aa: CASSRSTEAFF
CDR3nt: TGTGCCAGTAGTAGGTCCACTGAAGCTTTCTTT

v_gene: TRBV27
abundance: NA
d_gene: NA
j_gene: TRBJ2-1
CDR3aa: CASSFREGGLEQFF
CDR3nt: TGTGCCAGCAGTTTTCGGGAAGGGGGACTAGAGCAGTTCTTC

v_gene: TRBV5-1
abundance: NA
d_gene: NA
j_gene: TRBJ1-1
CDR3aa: CASSAVTGNTEAFF
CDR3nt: TGCGCCAGCAGCGCCGTGACAGGGAACACTGAAGCTTTCTTT

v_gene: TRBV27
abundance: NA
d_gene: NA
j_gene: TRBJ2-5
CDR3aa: CASSLGGGETQYF
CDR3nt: TGTGCCAGCAGTTTAGGTGGCGGAGAGACCCAGTACTTC

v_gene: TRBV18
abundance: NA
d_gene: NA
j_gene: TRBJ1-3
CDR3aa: CASSPIGHTSGNTIYF
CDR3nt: TGTGCCAGCTCACCAATCGGACATACCTCTGGAAACACCATATATTTT

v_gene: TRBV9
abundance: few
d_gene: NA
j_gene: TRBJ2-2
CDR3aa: CASSVASRAVTGELFF
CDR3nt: TGTGCCAGCAGCGTAGCAAGCAGGGCGGTCACCGGGGAGCTGTTTTTT

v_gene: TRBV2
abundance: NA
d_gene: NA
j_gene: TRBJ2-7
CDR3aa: CASRRVLYEQYF
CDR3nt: TGTGCCAGCAGGAGGGTCCTATACGAGCAGTACTTC

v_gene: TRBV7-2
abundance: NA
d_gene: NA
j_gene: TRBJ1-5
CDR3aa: CASSPQPGLWSNQPQHF
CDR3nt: TGTGCCAGCAGCCCCCAACCTGGGTTGTGGAGCAATCAGCCCCAGCATTTT

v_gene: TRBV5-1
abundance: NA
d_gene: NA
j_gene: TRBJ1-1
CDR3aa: CASSLDGVGAEAFF
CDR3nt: TGCGCCAGCAGCTTGGATGGGGTGGGTGCTGAAGCTTTCTTT

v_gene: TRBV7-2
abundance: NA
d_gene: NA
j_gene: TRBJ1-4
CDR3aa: CASSFAPPVNEKLFF
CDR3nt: TGTGCCAGCAGCTTTGCTCCGCCCGTTAATGAAAAACTGTTTTTT

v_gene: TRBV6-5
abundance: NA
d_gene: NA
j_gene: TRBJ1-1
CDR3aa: CASSYRSGANTEAFF
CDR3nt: TGTGCCAGCAGTTACCGCTCCGGGGCCAACACTGAAGCTTTCTTT

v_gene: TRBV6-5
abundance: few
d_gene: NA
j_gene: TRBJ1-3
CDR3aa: CASGVGHSGNTIYF
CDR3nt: TGTGCCAGTGGGGTGGGACACAGTGGAAACACCATATATTTT

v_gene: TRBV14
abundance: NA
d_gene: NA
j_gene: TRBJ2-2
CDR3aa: CASSYQGRSGELFF
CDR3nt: TGTGCCAGCAGCTATCAGGGACGAAGCGGGGAGCTGTTTTTT

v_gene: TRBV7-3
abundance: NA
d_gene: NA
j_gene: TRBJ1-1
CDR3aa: CASSPVGGSREAFF
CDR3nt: TGTGCCAGCAGCCCCGTCGGGGGATCTCGTGAAGCTTTCTTT

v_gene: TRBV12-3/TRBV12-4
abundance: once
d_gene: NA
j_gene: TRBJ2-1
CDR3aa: CASSLTGYNEQFF
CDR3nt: TGTGCCAGCAGTTTAACGGGCTACAATGAGCAGTTCTTC

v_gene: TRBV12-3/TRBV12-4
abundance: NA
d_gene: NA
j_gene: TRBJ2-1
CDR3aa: CASSDSFYNEQFF
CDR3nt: TGTGCCAGCAGCGACAGCTTCTACAATGAGCAGTTCTTC

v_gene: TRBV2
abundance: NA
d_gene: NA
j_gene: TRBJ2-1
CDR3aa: CASRREADYNEQFF
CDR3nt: TGTGCCAGCAGGCGGGAAGCTGACTACAATGAGCAGTTCTTC

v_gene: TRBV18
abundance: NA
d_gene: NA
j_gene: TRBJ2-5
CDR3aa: CAGRAGAGETQYF
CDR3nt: TGTGCCGGACGGGCTGGGGCCGGAGAGACCCAGTACTTC

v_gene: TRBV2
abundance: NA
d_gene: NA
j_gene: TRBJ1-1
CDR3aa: CASSARVETEAFF
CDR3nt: TGTGCCAGCAGTGCCAGGGTGGAGACTGAAGCTTTCTTT

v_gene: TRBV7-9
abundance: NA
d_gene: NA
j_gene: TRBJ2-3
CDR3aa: CASSLGPTSTDTQYF
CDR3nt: TGTGCCAGCAGCCTAGGACCTACTAGCACAGATACGCAGTATTTT

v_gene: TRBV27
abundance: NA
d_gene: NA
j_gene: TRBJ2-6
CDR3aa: CASRLSSGANVLTF
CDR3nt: TGTGCCAGCAGGCTCAGCTCTGGGGCCAACGTCCTGACTTTC

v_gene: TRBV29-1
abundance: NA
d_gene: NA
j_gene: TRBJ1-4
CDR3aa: CSVEGSQGTNEKLFF
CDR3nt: TGCAGCGTTGAAGGCAGCCAGGGGACTAATGAAAAACTGTTTTTT

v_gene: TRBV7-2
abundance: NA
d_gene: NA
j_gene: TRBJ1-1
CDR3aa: CASSLAPGYTEAFF
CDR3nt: TGTGCCAGCAGCTTAGCCCCCGGGTACACTGAAGCTTTCTTT

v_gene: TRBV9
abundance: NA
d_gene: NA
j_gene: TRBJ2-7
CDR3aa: CASSPGRGLWYEQYF
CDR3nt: TGTGCCAGCAGCCCAGGAAGGGGGTTGTGGTACGAGCAGTACTTC

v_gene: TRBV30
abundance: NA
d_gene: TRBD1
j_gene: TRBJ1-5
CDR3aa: CAWSDGTAYNQPQHF
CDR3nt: TGTGCCTGGAGCGATGGGACAGCCTACAATCAGCCCCAGCATTTT

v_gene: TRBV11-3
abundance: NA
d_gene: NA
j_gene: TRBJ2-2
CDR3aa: CASSPGRRENTGELFF
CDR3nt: TGTGCCAGCAGCCCGGGGCGCAGGGAGAACACCGGGGAGCTGTTTTTT

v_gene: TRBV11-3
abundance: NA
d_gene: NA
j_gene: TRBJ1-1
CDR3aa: CASSWRGGRQAFF
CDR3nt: TGTGCCAGCAGCTGGCGCGGCGGGCGTCAAGCTTTCTTT

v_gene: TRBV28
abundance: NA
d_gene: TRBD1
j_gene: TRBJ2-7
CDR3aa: CASSLPRDSDEQYF
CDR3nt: TGTGCCAGCAGTTTACCCCGGGACAGCGACGAGCAGTACTTC

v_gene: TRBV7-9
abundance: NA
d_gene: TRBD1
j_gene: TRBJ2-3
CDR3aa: CASSALTGDTQYF
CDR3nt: TGTGCCAGCAGCGCGTTGACAGGGGATACGCAGTATTTT

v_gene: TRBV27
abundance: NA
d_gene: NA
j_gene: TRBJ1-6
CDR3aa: CASSRAGSSYNSPLHF
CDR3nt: TGTGCCAGCAGTAGGGCAGGGAGCTCCTATAATTCACCCCTCCACTTT

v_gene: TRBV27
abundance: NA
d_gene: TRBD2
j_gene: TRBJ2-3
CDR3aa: CASSPRRGSTDTQYF
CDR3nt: TGTGCCAGCAGTCCCCGGCGGGGGTCCACAGATACGCAGTATTTT

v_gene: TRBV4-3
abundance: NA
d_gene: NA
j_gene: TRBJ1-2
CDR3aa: CASSQDYLTGNPLYGYTF
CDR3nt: TGCGCCAGCAGCCAAGATTATCTCACAGGAAACCCACTCTATGGCTACACCTTC

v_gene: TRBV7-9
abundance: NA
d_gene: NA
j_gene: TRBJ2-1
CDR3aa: CASSPEGPGDEQFF
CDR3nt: TGTGCCAGCAGCCCGGAGGGCCCTGGCGATGAGCAGTTCTTC

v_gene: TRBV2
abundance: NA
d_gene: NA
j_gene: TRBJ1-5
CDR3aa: CASSGGNNQPQHF
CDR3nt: TGTGCCAGCAGCGGGGGGAACAATCAGCCCCAGCATTTT

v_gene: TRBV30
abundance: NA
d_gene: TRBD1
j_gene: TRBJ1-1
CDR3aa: CAWSRDRGNEAFF
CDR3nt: TGTGCCTGGAGTAGGGACAGGGGGAATGAAGCTTTCTTT

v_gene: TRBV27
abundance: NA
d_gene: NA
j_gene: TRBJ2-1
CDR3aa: CASSSRGRSNEQFF
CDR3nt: TGTGCCAGCAGTTCCCGGGGGAGGTCCAATGAGCAGTTCTTC

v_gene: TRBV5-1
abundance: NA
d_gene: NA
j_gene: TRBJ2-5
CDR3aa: CASSLGGSNQETQYF
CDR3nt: TGCGCCAGCAGCTTGGGGGGGTCCAACCAAGAGACCCAGTACTTC

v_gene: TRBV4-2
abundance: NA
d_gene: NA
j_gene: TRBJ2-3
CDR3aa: CASSQDGPRSQYF
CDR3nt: TGTGCCAGCAGCCAAGACGGGCCGAGGTCGCAGTATTTT

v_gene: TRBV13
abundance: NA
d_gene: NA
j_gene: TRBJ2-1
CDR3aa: CASSASLDSFEDNEQFF
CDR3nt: TGTGCCAGCAGCGCTAGTCTAGACAGCTTCGAAGACAATGAGCAGTTCTTC

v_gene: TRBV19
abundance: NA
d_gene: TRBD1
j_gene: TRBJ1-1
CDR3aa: CASSPRTGLNTEAFF
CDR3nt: TGTGCCAGTAGTCCCCGGACAGGTCTGAACACTGAAGCTTTCTTT

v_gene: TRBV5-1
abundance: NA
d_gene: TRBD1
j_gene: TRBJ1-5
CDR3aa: CASSPDRGFGEPQPQHF
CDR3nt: TGCGCCAGCAGCCCGGACAGGGGGTTCGGGGAACCCCAGCCCCAGCATTTT

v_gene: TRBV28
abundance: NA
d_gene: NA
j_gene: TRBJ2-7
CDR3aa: CASSLWVGSKYF
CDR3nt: TGTGCCAGCAGTTTATGGGTGGGTTCCAAGTACTTC

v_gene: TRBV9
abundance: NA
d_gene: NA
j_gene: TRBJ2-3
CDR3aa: CASSVDLGGGGTDTQYF
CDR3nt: TGTGCCAGCAGCGTAGATCTCGGGGGTGGAGGCACAGATACGCAGTATTTT

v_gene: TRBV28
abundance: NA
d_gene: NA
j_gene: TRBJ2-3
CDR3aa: CASSLSWATGDTQYF
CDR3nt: TGTGCCAGCAGTTTATCCTGGGCGACAGGTGATACGCAGTATTTT

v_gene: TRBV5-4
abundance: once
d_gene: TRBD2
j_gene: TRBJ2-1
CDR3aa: CASSLGGGSSYNEQFF
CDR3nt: TGTGCCAGCAGCTTGGGGGGCGGGAGCTCCTACAATGAGCAGTTCTTC

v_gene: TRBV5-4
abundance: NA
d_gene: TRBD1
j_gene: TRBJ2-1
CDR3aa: CASSLVRGPGSEQFF
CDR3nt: TGTGCCAGCAGCTTGGTAAGGGGGCCAGGAAGTGAGCAGTTCTTC

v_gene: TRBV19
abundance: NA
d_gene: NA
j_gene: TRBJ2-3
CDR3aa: CASNPDQTDTQYF
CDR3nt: TGTGCCAGTAATCCGGACCAGACAGATACGCAGTATTTT

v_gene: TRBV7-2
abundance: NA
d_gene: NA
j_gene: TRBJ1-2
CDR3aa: CASSSAWGRDGYTF
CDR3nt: TGTGCCAGCAGCTCCGCGTGGGGGAGGGACGGCTACACCTTC

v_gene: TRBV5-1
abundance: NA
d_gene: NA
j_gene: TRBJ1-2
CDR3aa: CASSLAKVPGLYGYTF
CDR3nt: TGCGCCAGCAGCTTGGCCAAAGTACCCGGGCTCTATGGCTACACCTTC

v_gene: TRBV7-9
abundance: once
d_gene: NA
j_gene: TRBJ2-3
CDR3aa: CASSLVGDTQYF
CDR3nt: TGTGCCAGCAGCTTAGTAGGAGATACGCAGTATTTT